This T cell receptor beta chain appears in the sequencing data of a study of T cell repertoires in cytomegalovirus infection. Study-level results: Individuals carrying CMV plus the relevant HLA were identified by cumulative frequency of public TCR beta families. Ex vivo responses were dominated by HLA-C-restricted CMV-specific TCR beta clonotypes.

TCRdb ran MiXCR on the reads and lists one entry per CDR3 protein. The data show over 150,000 distinct CDR3 sequences, 17% seen once. The V gene's germline CDR1 is SQVTM and CDR2 ANQGSEA. The CDR3 totals 14 residues. Trimming shortened V by 4 bases and J by 4 bases, and 14 bases separated the two germline ends. As for this clonotype: Its antigen is unidentified.

J is TRBJ2-1 and V is TRBV29-1, with D perhaps matching TRBD2 (7 bases). Source material: CD8+ T cells from PBMCs. The sequence came from a human donor in good health (CMV status not recorded). Some clones in this sample may be carry-over from other donors' samples. The CDR3 region is CSVVAGEGYNEQFF. The CDR3 region has the DNA TGCAGCGTTGTGGCAGGGGAGGGTTACAATGAGCAGTTCTTC.